The present TCR beta chain was sequenced within a study of T-cell reconstitution after alpha-beta-depleted transplantation in children. Whole-study results and caveats: Among T cells one year after transplant, newly produced cells accounted for most counts and diversity. High day-60 TCRbeta diversity in some patients came from surviving recipient T cells and thymic progenitors. About two months after transplant, alpha-beta T cells reportedly came from several hundred expanded graft clones.

The TCRbeta library incorporated unique molecular identifiers. TCRdb recomputed calls from the PCR reads with MiXCR, one row per CDR3 protein. Of hundreds of thousands of distinct CDR3 sequences in the sample, 6.5% to 9% were seen once. Ten or more counts support this clonotype. What it binds is unknown. The CDR3 runs 14 residues. Germline lookup yields CDR1 SGDLS and CDR2 YYNGEE. V was clipped by 0 bases and J by 3 bases, with 10 bases between them. This clonotype was sampled from a male patient younger than 18 who had a stem cell transplant for acute lymphoblastic leukemia, so the T cells may come from the graft donor. Sequencing used PBMCs, mostly from graft donor cells, obtained 180 days after TCRalphabeta/CD19-depleted stem cell transplant. V is TRBV9 and J is TRBJ2-7; D possibly corresponds to TRBD2 (5 bases). This CDR3 is CASSVDEGHYEQYF. The CDR3 DNA reads as TGTGCCAGCAGCGTAGACGAGGGCCACTACGAGCAGTACTTC.